The sequence of this T cell receptor beta chain was determined in a study of cytomegalovirus exposure and HLA in healthy donors. Background on the study: Of the donors genotyped, approximately 400 in all, over 80% fell in the Caucasian-associated ancestry cluster.

Study observations and caveats: Earlier analysis yielded a pattern in which most TCR beta V segments were productive about 87% or about 30% of the time. Some 17,000 TCR beta sequences were associated with HLA alleles at 0.05 false discovery rate in a later analysis. For TCR beta chains, V- and J-gene trimming was later linked to a missense DCLRE1C variant.

About this clone itself: What it recognizes is unknown.

PCR primers comprised 60 Vbeta and 13 Jbeta primers. Repertoires were generated with immunoSEQ multiplex PCR, while TCRdb's copy carries only in-frame clones and drops some. Among some 150,000 clones listed, over 70% were seen once. From germline, CDR1 is SGHTA and CDR2 FQGNSA. Germline trimming cut 1 base from V and 6 bases from J; bases unmatched to any gene: 6. The CDR3 is made up of 16 amino acids. The specimen was PBMCs. The clonotype was recovered from a man aged 25 to 45 in good health and CMV-seronegative. The rearrangement links TRBV7-2 to TRBJ2-7; TRBD2 aligns across 13 bases. The CDR3 nucleotides are TGTGCCAGCAGCTTAGTCGGACTAGCGGGAGTATCCGAGCAGTACTTC. As protein: CASSLVGLAGVSEQYF.